Sequencing of this T cell receptor (beta chain) was carried out in a study of CD8 T cells in Susac syndrome. Random-hexamer reverse transcription was applied to about 0.45 to 1 ug RNA. TCRdb passed the immunoSEQ multiplex PCR reads through MiXCR, listing each CDR3 protein once. The table lists over 300,000 distinct CDR3 sequences, about 90% of them singletons. The germline gives CDR1 MNHEY, CDR2 SMNVEV (reference sequence). The CDR3 has 14 residues. Trimming pared 2 bases from V and 0 bases from J, leaving 6 bases between. Input material: CD4+ T cells from PBMCs. This chain connects TRBV27 to TRBJ2-3; D not certain. This TCR came from a human donor with multiple sclerosis. CDR3 region: CASSLQTSTDTQYF. The DNA of the CDR3 is TGTGCCAGCAGTTTACAAACTAGCACAGATACGCAGTATTTT.